Given below is one T cell receptor beta chain in context. The data belong to a study of PD-1 blockade in classical Hodgkin lymphoma. With 1 base removed from V and 1 base from J, the gap between germline ends came to 7 bases. CDR3 length: 14 amino acids. From germline, CDR1 is MGHDK and CDR2 SYGVNS. Described time point: cycle 4 day 1 (C4D1), after more than 5 weeks of nivolumab. Each and every patient relapsed after autologous stem cell transplantation, and patients got differing brentuximab vedotin exposure. Magnetic negative selection served to purify CD4+ T cells out of PBMCs that had been thawed. TCRdb's copy holds only in-frame clones and misses some; the assay was immunoSEQ multiplex PCR. Of about 18,000 clones in the sample, 75% were seen once.

The sequence derives from a human donor with classical Hodgkin lymphoma. Specimen: CD4+ T cells from blood, collected before the fourth cycle of nivolumab. The genes are TRBV25-1 and TRBJ1-1; D may be TRBD1 (6 bases). The CDR3 loop is CASSEWGQNTEAFF. The CDR3 coding sequence is TGTGCCAGCAGTGAATGGGGACAGAACACTGAAGCTTTCTTT.